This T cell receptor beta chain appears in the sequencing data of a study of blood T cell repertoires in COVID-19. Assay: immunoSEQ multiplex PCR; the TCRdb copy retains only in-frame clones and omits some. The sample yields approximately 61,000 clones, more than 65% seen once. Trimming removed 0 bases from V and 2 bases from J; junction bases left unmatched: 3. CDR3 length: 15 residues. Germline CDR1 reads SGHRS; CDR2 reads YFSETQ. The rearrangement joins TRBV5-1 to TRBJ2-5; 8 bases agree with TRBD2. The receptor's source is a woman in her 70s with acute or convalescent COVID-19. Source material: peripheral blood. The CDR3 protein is CASSLALAVQETQYF. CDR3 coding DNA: TGCGCCAGCAGCTTGGCACTAGCGGTACAAGAGACCCAGTACTTC.